What follows are 15 T cell receptor beta chains derived from one specimen sequenced in a study of beta chain features in type 1 diabetes (dated by TCRdb to about 2018). Libraries came from the immunoSEQ multiplex PCR assay. The entire isolated RNA was reverse transcribed using the High Capacity cDNA Reverse Transcription Kit, and thus expressed TCRB transcripts were sequenced. The source is immuneACCESS, and TCRdb retained only in-frame sequences with V and J called. Part of the clones is not carried over; for the studies checked, unresolved V genes explain less than half of this, and the remainder is unexplained. The sample table lists under 95,000 clones, roughly a third of them with a count of one. Roughly 0.44% of the sample is held by the ten biggest clonotypes. Sequencing was carried out using stem cell memory CD4+ T cells from blood. What the cell subset or site label conveys for this sample: stem cell-like memory CD4+ T cells. The receptors stem from a woman between 18 and 29 years old in good health.

In this sample, this clone turned up a few times. The chain couples TRBV5-1 to TRBJ1-1; TRBD1 might be the D (6 bases). This CDR3 contains 17 residues. V was clipped by 3 bases and J by 5 bases, with 23 bases between them. Germline V CDR1 and CDR2: SGHRS, YFSETQ. Here the CDR3 reads CASSSISGGDGKTEAFF. The CDR3 DNA is TGCGCCAGCAGCTCGATATCGGGGGGCGATGGGAAGACTGAAGCTTTCTTT. The complete variable domain, with remaining parts taken from reference TRBV5-1 and TRBJ1-1, reads KAGVTQTPRYLIKTRGQQVTLSCSPISGHRSVSWYQQTPGQGLQFLFEYFSETQRNKGNFPGRFSGRQFSNSRSEMNVSTLELGDSALYLCASSSISGGDGKTEAFFGQGTRLTVV.

V usage is TRBV19 and J usage is TRBJ2-1; 8 bases map to TRBD1. V shed 7 bases, J shed 0 bases, and the junction held 5 bases outside the gene matches. From germline, CDR1 is LNHDA and CDR2 SQIVND (reference sequence). The CDR3 totals 15 residues. The CDR3 nucleotides read TGTGCCAGTACTACAACAGGGGGCTCCTACAATGAGCAGTTCTTC. Translated: CASTTTGGSYNEQFF.

This clone was seen a few times. The genes are TRBV7-9 and TRBJ1-2, with a weak D call TRBD1 (5 bases). Germline values: CDR1 SEHNR, CDR2 FQNEAQ (reference sequence). Trimming took off 3 bases at V and 4 bases at J, with 9 bases between the two ends. The CDR3 consists of 13 residues. The CDR3 loop reads CASSFGDFYGYTF. CDR3 DNA sequence: TGTGCCAGCAGCTTCGGGGACTTCTATGGCTACACCTTC.

The rearrangement links TRBV11-2 to TRBJ1-1; D call uncertain. The ends were cut back, 2 bases at V and 10 bases at J, with 11 bases in the middle. CDR3 length: 12 amino acids. Germline V CDR1 and CDR2: SGHAT, FQNNGV. CDR3 region: CASSLSGVGAFF. In nucleotides, the CDR3 is TGTGCCAGCAGCTTATCCGGGGTCGGAGCTTTCTTT.

The chain joins TRBV5-1 to TRBJ1-1; the match to TRBD1 covers 8 bases. CDR3 length: 14 residues. Germline V gives CDR1 SGHRS, CDR2 YFSETQ. V lost 3 bases to trimming and J lost 2 bases; unmatched junction nucleotides: 3. The CDR3, as DNA: TGCGCCAGCAGCTGGGGACAGGAAAACACTGAAGCTTTCTTT. Amino acid sequence: CASSWGQENTEAFF.

Here the CDR3 DNA reads TGTGCCTGGAGTGCCGGGAGCACTGAAGCTTTCTTT. Translation: CAWSAGSTEAFF. The rearrangement uses TRBV30 and TRBJ1-1; no clear D gene. V dropped 1 base and J dropped 4 bases, with 7 bases sitting between them. The CDR3 spans 12 residues. Germline-derived CDR1 and CDR2 are GTSNPN and SVGIG (reference sequence).

The genes are TRBV5-1 and TRBJ2-7, with D possibly matching TRBD1 (6 bases). Germline CDR1 reads SGHRS; CDR2 reads YFSETQ. Deletions cut 0 bases from V and 2 bases from J, with 9 bases between. The CDR3 runs 14 residues. CDR3 protein: CASSLGQVPYEQYF. DNA of the CDR3: TGCGCCAGCAGCTTGGGACAGGTACCCTACGAGCAGTACTTC. Using reference TRBV5-1 and TRBJ2-7 for the parts outside the CDR3, the full variable domain is KAGVTQTPRYLIKTRGQQVTLSCSPISGHRSVSWYQQTPGQGLQFLFEYFSETQRNKGNFPGRFSGRQFSNSRSEMNVSTLELGDSALYLCASSLGQVPYEQYFGPGTRLTVT.

This clone was observed a few times. The chain uses TRBV7-2 and TRBJ2-3; 7 bases line up with TRBD2. The CDR3 length is 15 residues. J gave up 1 base and V 6 bases, and 7 bases lay outside the gene matches. Germline CDR1 reads SGHTA; CDR2 reads FQGNSA. The CDR3 here is CASRPSRGGTDTQYF. In DNA form, the CDR3 reads TGTGCCAGCAGGCCCAGCCGGGGGGGCACAGATACGCAGTATTTT.

The chain joins TRBV6-6 to TRBJ1-2; D unclear. The CDR3 is 11 residues long. Germline V gene sequence: CDR1 MNHNY, CDR2 SVGAGI (reference sequence). Trimming removed 6 bases from V and 2 bases from J, with 4 bases in between. CDR3 in DNA: TGTGCCAGCAGCTCCAACTATGGCTACACCTTC. Amino acid sequence: CASSSNYGYTF.

In its sample, this clone was seen a few times. This chain connects TRBV5-1 to TRBJ1-1; 8 bases align to TRBD1. This CDR3 contains 14 residues. V shed 0 bases and J 8 bases; nucleotides not matched to a gene: 6. Germline loops: CDR1 SGHRS, CDR2 YFSETQ. Written as DNA, the CDR3 is TGCGCCAGCAGCTTGGGGACCAGGGGGCCAGAAGCTTTCTTT. This translates into CASSLGTRGPEAFF.

The rearrangement joins TRBV27 to TRBJ2-7; D gene ambiguous. The CDR3 contains 14 residues. CDR1 MNHEY and CDR2 SMNVEV come from the germline V gene (reference sequence). The ends were cut back, 0 bases at V and 2 bases at J, with 8 bases in the middle. Written as DNA, the CDR3 is TGTGCCAGCAGTTTATCCCGACAAGCCTACGAGCAGTACTTC. This sequence encodes CASSLSRQAYEQYF.

This clone was picked up a small number of times. The chain joins TRBV30 to TRBJ1-1, with TRBD1 identical over 7 bases. J lost 1 base, V lost 0 bases, and 8 bases had no gene match. The CDR3 loop spans 16 amino acids. Germline CDR1 and CDR2: GTSNPN and SVGIG (reference sequence). The CDR3 coding sequence is TGTGCCTGGAGTGTATCGGTAGGGGGCCAGAACACTGAAGCTTTCTTT. It translates to CAWSVSVGGQNTEAFF.

The CDR3 DNA reads as TGTGCCTATGACATCAGCAATCAGCCCCAGCATTTT. Protein product: CAYDISNQPQHF. The chain is built from TRBV30 and TRBJ1-5; D is undetermined. The CDR3 has 12 residues. Germline V gene lookup returns CDR1 GTSNPN and CDR2 SVGIG (reference sequence). Trimming pared 7 bases from V and 1 base from J, leaving 8 bases between. Combining the CDR3 with reference TRBV30 and TRBJ1-5 gives the whole variable domain SQTIHQWPATLVQPVGSPLSLECTVEGTSNPNLYWYRQAAGRGLQLLFYSVGIGQISSEVPQNLSASRPQDRQFILSSKKLLLSDSGFYLCAYDISNQPQHFGDGTRLSIL.

The rearrangement uses TRBV7-2 and TRBJ1-4, with 7 bases matching TRBD1. The CDR3 loop spans 16 amino acids. V lost 6 bases to trimming and J lost 0 bases; unmatched junction nucleotides: 7. Germline loops: CDR1 SGHTA, CDR2 FQGNSA. For the CDR3, the DNA is TGTGCCAGCAGGTCCTCTGGGACAGCAACTAATGAAAAACTGTTTTTT. Its protein is CASRSSGTATNEKLFF.

This clone was recorded at least ten times. V and J are TRBV25-1 and TRBJ1-2, with D unclear. V lost 2 bases, J lost 4 bases, and 8 bases lay in between. Per the germline V gene, CDR1 is MGHDK and CDR2 is SYGVNS. This CDR3 spans 13 amino acids. The chain's CDR3 is CASSEGAGYGYTF. The CDR3 nucleotides are TGTGCCAGCAGTGAAGGAGCGGGCTATGGCTACACCTTC.